This T cell receptor (beta chain) was identified during a study of blood T cell repertoires in COVID-19. Study overall: The analysed material was cDNA or gDNA that came from T cells, B-cell-depleted T cells, or PBMCs.

Authors' data handling: From reference gene primer amplification, estimates of nucleated cell counts were derived. Sequencing was performed with immunoSEQ multiplex PCR; in TCRdb, only in-frame clones are kept and a portion is missing. From that table come the V and J calls and clone size; the DNA was used to work out D and trimming. This table has some 350,000 clones, more than 75% appearing once. The V segment lost 5 bases and the J segment 7 bases; nucleotides outside the gene matches: 6. Germline V gene data show CDR1 as SGHTA and CDR2 as FQGNSA. The CDR3 totals 13 residues. The sample consisted of peripheral blood. This TCR came from a human donor in a cohort sampled during active COVID-19. The chain combines TRBV7-2 with TRBJ2-5; 8 bases align to TRBD2. The CDR3 region is CASSESGGGTQYF. CDR3 nucleotides: TGTGCCAGCAGCGAAAGCGGGGGAGGGACCCAGTACTTC.